A selection of T cell receptor beta chains follows, all from one sample in a study of beta chain features in type 1 diabetes. Clones were read by immunoSEQ multiplex PCR, and TCRdb kept only the in-frame ones, dropping some. The data show some 500,000 clones, 9.5% to 12% seen once. Sequenced sample: naive CD4+ T cells from blood. The receptors come from a woman aged 18-29 years in good health. Both conserved end residues are part of each CDR3. Fields, in order: J gene, D gene, V gene, clone size, CDR3 DNA, CDR3 protein. D genes are given only for firm matches. For some rows the clone size is stated as once, few or many, or as a class when expanded; others skip it.

J gene: TRBJ2-1; D gene: TRBD2; V gene: TRBV11-3; clone size: -; CDR3 DNA: TGTGCCAGCAGCTCGAGCGGGACGGTAGACAATGAGCAGTTCTTC; CDR3 protein: CASSSSGTVDNEQFF
J gene: TRBJ2-6; D gene: -; V gene: TRBV4-3; clone size: -; CDR3 DNA: TGCGCCAGCAGGAACCCTGGGGCCAACGTCCTGACTTTC; CDR3 protein: CASRNPGANVLTF
J gene: TRBJ2-1; D gene: TRBD2; V gene: TRBV7-2; clone size: -; CDR3 DNA: TGTGCCAGCAGCCAGACTAGCGAGCAGTTCTTC; CDR3 protein: CASSQTSEQFF
J gene: TRBJ2-3; D gene: -; V gene: TRBV5-1; clone size: -; CDR3 DNA: TGCGCCAGCAGTAAGGACGATACGCAGTATTTT; CDR3 protein: CASSKDDTQYF
J gene: TRBJ1-3; D gene: -; V gene: TRBV10-3; clone size: -; CDR3 DNA: TGTGCCATCAGTGATTCGAGTTGGGGACGAAACACCATATATTTT; CDR3 protein: CAISDSSWGRNTIYF
J gene: TRBJ2-5; D gene: -; V gene: TRBV7-9; clone size: many; CDR3 DNA: TGTGCCAGCACCTTACAGGGTAGGACGGAGACCCAGTACTTC; CDR3 protein: CASTLQGRTETQYF
J gene: TRBJ2-7; D gene: -; V gene: TRBV6-5; clone size: few; CDR3 DNA: TGTGCCAGCAGTTACTCACAGCAGGGTTTCCACGAGCAGTACTTC; CDR3 protein: CASSYSQQGFHEQYF
J gene: TRBJ2-5; D gene: -; V gene: TRBV11-2; clone size: -; CDR3 DNA: TGTGCCAGCAGCTTAGTGGCGGCATCGCAGTACTTC; CDR3 protein: CASSLVAASQYF
J gene: TRBJ2-4; D gene: -; V gene: TRBV29-1; clone size: few; CDR3 DNA: TGCAGCGTTGAAAGGGTGGGAGGCTCAAACATTCAATACTTC; CDR3 protein: CSVERVGGSNIQYF
J gene: TRBJ2-2; D gene: -; V gene: TRBV7-2; clone size: few; CDR3 DNA: TGTGCCAGCAGCTCCGGGATAGACACCGGGGAGCTGTTTTTT; CDR3 protein: CASSSGIDTGELFF
J gene: TRBJ2-1; D gene: -; V gene: TRBV7-7; clone size: -; CDR3 DNA: TGTGCCAGCAGCTTAGCAGGGCTCAATGAGCAGTTCTTC; CDR3 protein: CASSLAGLNEQFF
J gene: TRBJ2-1; D gene: -; V gene: TRBV9; clone size: -; CDR3 DNA: TGTGCCAGCAGCGCCTATTCCTCCTACAATGAGCAGTTCTTC; CDR3 protein: CASSAYSSYNEQFF
J gene: TRBJ2-3; D gene: -; V gene: TRBV7-8; clone size: -; CDR3 DNA: TGTGCCAGCAAGAGGCGGGGATCAGATACGCAGTATTTT; CDR3 protein: CASKRRGSDTQYF
J gene: TRBJ1-5; D gene: -; V gene: TRBV6-1; clone size: -; CDR3 DNA: TGTGCCAGCAGTACCCGACGGGACCAGCCCCAGCATTTT; CDR3 protein: CASSTRRDQPQHF
J gene: TRBJ2-7; D gene: -; V gene: TRBV9; clone size: -; CDR3 DNA: TGTGCCAGCAGCGTAGTAAGTGGTGGCGAGCAGTACTTC; CDR3 protein: CASSVVSGGEQYF
J gene: TRBJ2-7; D gene: -; V gene: TRBV4-3; clone size: few; CDR3 DNA: TGCGCCAGCAGCCAAGAGGTTAACACCGACTACGAGCAGTACTTC; CDR3 protein: CASSQEVNTDYEQYF
J gene: TRBJ2-1; D gene: -; V gene: TRBV7-2; clone size: -; CDR3 DNA: TGTGCCAGCAGCTTAAAGGCTAGCTCCTACAATGAGCAGTTCTTC; CDR3 protein: CASSLKASSYNEQFF
J gene: TRBJ1-1; D gene: -; V gene: TRBV7-2; clone size: few; CDR3 DNA: TGTGCCAGCAGCTCACGGTGGATGCCTGAAGCTTTCTTT; CDR3 protein: CASSSRWMPEAFF
J gene: TRBJ2-1; D gene: -; V gene: TRBV19; clone size: few; CDR3 DNA: TGTGCCAGTAGTCCCGGGACGGATTCCTACAATGAGCAGTTCTTC; CDR3 protein: CASSPGTDSYNEQFF
J gene: TRBJ2-2; D gene: -; V gene: TRBV11-2; clone size: -; CDR3 DNA: TGTGCCAGCAGCTTAACCATACCAGGGTTATTGACCGGGGAGCTGTTTTTT; CDR3 protein: CASSLTIPGLLTGELFF
J gene: TRBJ2-5; D gene: -; V gene: TRBV4-3; clone size: few; CDR3 DNA: TGCGCCAGCAGCCAACTCCTTCAAGAGACCCAGTACTTC; CDR3 protein: CASSQLLQETQYF
J gene: TRBJ1-2; D gene: -; V gene: TRBV7-2; clone size: -; CDR3 DNA: TGTGCCAGCAGCCTACAGGGACATGGCTACACCTTC; CDR3 protein: CASSLQGHGYTF
J gene: TRBJ2-2; D gene: TRBD1; V gene: TRBV10-3; clone size: -; CDR3 DNA: TGTGCCATCAGGGCAAACAGGGGATTGAACACCGGGGAGCTGTTTTTT; CDR3 protein: CAIRANRGLNTGELFF
J gene: TRBJ2-3; D gene: -; V gene: TRBV28; clone size: -; CDR3 DNA: TGTGCCAGCAGTCCCTCTCGGGGGACCGCAGATACGCAGTATTTT; CDR3 protein: CASSPSRGTADTQYF
J gene: TRBJ2-1; D gene: -; V gene: TRBV15; clone size: -; CDR3 DNA: TGTGCCACCAGCAGACAGGGGGGGTCGAGAGAGCAGTTCTTC; CDR3 protein: CATSRQGGSREQFF
J gene: TRBJ2-7; D gene: TRBD1; V gene: TRBV30; clone size: many; CDR3 DNA: TGTGCCTGGAGTCCGCGACAGGGCGATCTCTACGAGCAGTACTTC; CDR3 protein: CAWSPRQGDLYEQYF
J gene: TRBJ2-7; D gene: TRBD2; V gene: TRBV30; clone size: -; CDR3 DNA: TGTGCCTGGAGACCGACTAGCAATCCCTACGAGCAGTACTTC; CDR3 protein: CAWRPTSNPYEQYF
J gene: TRBJ2-3; D gene: -; V gene: TRBV9; clone size: -; CDR3 DNA: TGTGCCAGCAACTTCGGGCTCTTATTCACAGATACGCAGTATTTT; CDR3 protein: CASNFGLLFTDTQYF
J gene: TRBJ1-5; D gene: TRBD1; V gene: TRBV30; clone size: -; CDR3 DNA: TGTGCCTGGACTCCCGACAGGGGTGGATTGGGCAATCAGCCCCAGCATTTT; CDR3 protein: CAWTPDRGGLGNQPQHF
J gene: TRBJ2-3; D gene: -; V gene: TRBV6-6; clone size: -; CDR3 DNA: TGTGCCAGCAGTAGGGGTATCACAGATACGCAGTATTTT; CDR3 protein: CASSRGITDTQYF
J gene: TRBJ2-1; D gene: TRBD2; V gene: TRBV30; clone size: many; CDR3 DNA: TGTGCCTGGAGTGTGTCGTCCGGGCGGGGGGTCTTC; CDR3 protein: CAWSVSSGRGVF
J gene: TRBJ2-3; D gene: TRBD1; V gene: TRBV19; clone size: few; CDR3 DNA: TGTGCCAGCCGGGACAGGGGAGGAGATACGCAGTATTTT; CDR3 protein: CASRDRGGDTQYF
J gene: TRBJ2-3; D gene: TRBD1; V gene: TRBV7-9; clone size: few; CDR3 DNA: TGTGCCAGCAGCCGGGACAGGGGCCGATCTGGTACGCAGTATTTT; CDR3 protein: CASSRDRGRSGTQYF
J gene: TRBJ2-5; D gene: TRBD2; V gene: TRBV5-1; clone size: few; CDR3 DNA: TGCGCCAGCAGCCCGGGACTAGCGGAGACCCAGTACTTC; CDR3 protein: CASSPGLAETQYF
J gene: TRBJ2-2; D gene: -; V gene: TRBV7-9; clone size: few; CDR3 DNA: TGTGCCAGCAGCTCCTGGAACACCGGGGAGCTGTTTTTT; CDR3 protein: CASSSWNTGELFF
J gene: TRBJ2-1; D gene: -; V gene: TRBV4-1; clone size: few; CDR3 DNA: TGCGCCAGCAGCCAAGATAGCGCGGAGGAAATAAGAAAAGAGCAGTTCTTC; CDR3 protein: CASSQDSAEEIRKEQFF
J gene: TRBJ2-1; D gene: -; V gene: TRBV4-3; clone size: -; CDR3 DNA: TGCGCCAGCAGCCAAGATTTTGGCGTGGATGAGCAGTTCTTC; CDR3 protein: CASSQDFGVDEQFF
J gene: TRBJ2-7; D gene: TRBD2; V gene: TRBV19; clone size: few; CDR3 DNA: TGTGCCAGCCGGGCCCCGGGACTAGAGTACGAGCAGTACTTC; CDR3 protein: CASRAPGLEYEQYF
J gene: TRBJ1-2; D gene: TRBD1; V gene: TRBV7-2; clone size: -; CDR3 DNA: TGTGCCAGCAGCTCACAGGGACAGACCCTTGATGGCTACACCTTC; CDR3 protein: CASSSQGQTLDGYTF
J gene: TRBJ1-1; D gene: -; V gene: TRBV29-1; clone size: few; CDR3 DNA: TGCAGCGTTAATGTACAGGCGAACACTGAAGCTTTCTTT; CDR3 protein: CSVNVQANTEAFF
J gene: TRBJ2-5; D gene: TRBD1; V gene: TRBV7-9; clone size: few; CDR3 DNA: TGTGCCACCCCCAGGGGGCGCGGAGAGACCCAGTACTTC; CDR3 protein: CATPRGRGETQYF
J gene: TRBJ2-2; D gene: -; V gene: TRBV7-7; clone size: few; CDR3 DNA: TGTGCCAGCAGCTTAGGGCAGGGGAACACCGGGGAGCTGTTTTTT; CDR3 protein: CASSLGQGNTGELFF
J gene: TRBJ1-1; D gene: -; V gene: TRBV29-1; clone size: -; CDR3 DNA: TGCAGCGTTGTTAGACGAACCATGAACACTGAAGCTTTCTTT; CDR3 protein: CSVVRRTMNTEAFF
J gene: TRBJ2-6; D gene: -; V gene: TRBV7-2; clone size: few; CDR3 DNA: TGTGCCAGCAGCGCAGCTGGGGCAGGGCTCGTCCTGACTTTC; CDR3 protein: CASSAAGAGLVLTF
J gene: TRBJ2-3; D gene: -; V gene: TRBV4-3; clone size: few; CDR3 DNA: TGCGCCAGCAGCCAAGCAGGGGCGCTGGGAGATACGCAGTATTTT; CDR3 protein: CASSQAGALGDTQYF
J gene: TRBJ2-7; D gene: -; V gene: TRBV7-8; clone size: -; CDR3 DNA: TGTGCCAGCAGCTTAGCGGGGGGATACGAGCAGTACTTC; CDR3 protein: CASSLAGGYEQYF
J gene: TRBJ2-5; D gene: -; V gene: TRBV7-2; clone size: few; CDR3 DNA: TGTGCCAGCAGCTTATTAGGGTCAGAGACCCAGTACTTC; CDR3 protein: CASSLLGSETQYF